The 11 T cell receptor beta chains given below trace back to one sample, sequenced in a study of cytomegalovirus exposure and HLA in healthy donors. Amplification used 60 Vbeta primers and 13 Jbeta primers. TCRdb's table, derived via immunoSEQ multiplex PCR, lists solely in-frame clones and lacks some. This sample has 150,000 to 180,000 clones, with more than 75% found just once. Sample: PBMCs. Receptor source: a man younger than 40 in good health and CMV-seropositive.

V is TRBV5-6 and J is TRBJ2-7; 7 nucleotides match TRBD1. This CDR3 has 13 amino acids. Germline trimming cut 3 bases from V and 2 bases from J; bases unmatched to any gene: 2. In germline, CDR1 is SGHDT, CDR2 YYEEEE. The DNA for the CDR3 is TGTGCCAGCAGCTGGGGACAGACCTACGAGCAGTACTTC. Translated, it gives CASSWGQTYEQYF.

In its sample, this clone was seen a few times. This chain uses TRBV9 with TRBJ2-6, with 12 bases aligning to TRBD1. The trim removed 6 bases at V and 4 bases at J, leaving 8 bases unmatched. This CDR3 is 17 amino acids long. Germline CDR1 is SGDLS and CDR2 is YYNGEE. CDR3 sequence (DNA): TGTGCCAGCAACCGGGGGACAGGGGGCCCAGGGGCCAACGTCCTGACTTTC. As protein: CASNRGTGGPGANVLTF.

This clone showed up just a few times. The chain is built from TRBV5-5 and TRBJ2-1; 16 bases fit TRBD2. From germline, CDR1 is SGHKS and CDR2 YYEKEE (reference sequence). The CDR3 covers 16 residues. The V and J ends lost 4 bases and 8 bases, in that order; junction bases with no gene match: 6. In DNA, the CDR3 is TGTGCCAGCAGCCTGGGACTAGCGGGAGGGGAGGATGAGCAGTTCTTC. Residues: CASSLGLAGGEDEQFF.

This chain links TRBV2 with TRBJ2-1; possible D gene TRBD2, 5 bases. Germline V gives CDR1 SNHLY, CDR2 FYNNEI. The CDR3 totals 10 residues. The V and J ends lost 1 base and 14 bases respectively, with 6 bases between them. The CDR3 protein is CASSEGREFF. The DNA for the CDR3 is TGTGCCAGCAGTGAAGGGCGGGAGTTCTTC.

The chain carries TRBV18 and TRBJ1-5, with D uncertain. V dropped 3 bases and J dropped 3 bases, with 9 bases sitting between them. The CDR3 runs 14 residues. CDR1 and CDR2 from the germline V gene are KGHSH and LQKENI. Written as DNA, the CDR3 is TGTGCCAGCTCACCGGGAGGAGACAATCAGCCCCAGCATTTT. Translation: CASSPGGDNQPQHF.

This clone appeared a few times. The CDR3: CASSPQQMAGGNRLNQPQHF. The CDR3 bases are TGTGCCAGCAGCCCCCAACAAATGGCAGGGGGCAATAGACTAAATCAGCCCCAGCATTTT. This rearrangement joins TRBV5-5 to TRBJ1-5; 8 bases map to TRBD1. Germline V CDR1 and CDR2: SGHKS, YYEKEE (reference sequence). This CDR3 has 20 residues. V lost 4 bases to trimming and J lost 4 bases; unmatched junction nucleotides: 22.

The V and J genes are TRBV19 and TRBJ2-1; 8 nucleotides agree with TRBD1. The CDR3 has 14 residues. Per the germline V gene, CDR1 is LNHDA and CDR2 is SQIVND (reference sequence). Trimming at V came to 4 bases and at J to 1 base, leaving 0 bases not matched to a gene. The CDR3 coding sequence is TGTGCCAGTAGTAGACAGGGGTCCTACAATGAGCAGTTCTTC. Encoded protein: CASSRQGSYNEQFF. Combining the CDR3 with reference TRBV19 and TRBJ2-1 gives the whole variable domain DGGITQSPKYLFRKEGQNVTLSCEQNLNHDAMYWYRQDPGQGLRLIYYSQIVNDFQKGDIAEGYSVSREKKESFPLTVTSAQKNPTAFYLCASSRQGSYNEQFFGPGTRLTVL.

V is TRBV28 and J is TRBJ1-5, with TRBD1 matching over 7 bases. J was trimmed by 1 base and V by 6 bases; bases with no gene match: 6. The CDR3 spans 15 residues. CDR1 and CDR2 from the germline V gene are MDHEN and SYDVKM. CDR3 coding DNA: TGTGCCAGCAGGCCGGGACAGACGAGCAATCAGCCCCAGCATTTT. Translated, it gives CASRPGQTSNQPQHF.

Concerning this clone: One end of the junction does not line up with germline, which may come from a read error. The CDR3 DNA reads as TGTGCCAGCAGTGAATTTTACAGCCGTTTT. This sequence encodes CASSEFYSRF. The V and J genes are TRBV6-1 and TRBJ1-1; D uncertain. This CDR3 contains 10 residues. The germline CDR1 and CDR2 sequences are MNHNS and SASEGT.

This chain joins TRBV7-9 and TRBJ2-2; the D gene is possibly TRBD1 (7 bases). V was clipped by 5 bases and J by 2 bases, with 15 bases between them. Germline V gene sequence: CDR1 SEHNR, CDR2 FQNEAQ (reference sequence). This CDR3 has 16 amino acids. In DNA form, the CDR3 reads TGTGCCAGCAGCGTGATGGAGGGGGCTAACACCGGGGAGCTGTTTTTT. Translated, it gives CASSVMEGANTGELFF.

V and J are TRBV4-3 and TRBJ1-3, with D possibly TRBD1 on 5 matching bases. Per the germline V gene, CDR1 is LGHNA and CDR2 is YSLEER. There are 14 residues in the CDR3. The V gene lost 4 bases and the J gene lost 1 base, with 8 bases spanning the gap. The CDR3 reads CASSLGLSGNTIYF. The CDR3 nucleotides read TGCGCCAGCAGCCTGGGGCTTTCTGGAAACACCATATATTTT.